This T cell receptor beta chain stems from a study of cytomegalovirus exposure and HLA in healthy donors. The CDR3 contains 13 residues. V lost 6 bases, J lost 1 base, and 9 bases lay in between. Germline CDR1 and CDR2: MDHEN and SYDVKM. Donors were nominally healthy when sampled, though unrecorded immune exposures were likely. 13 Jbeta primers and 60 Vbeta primers were used for the PCR. Under the authors' procedure: A follow-up analysis tallied 70 million to 80 million unique TCR beta chains, about 11 million shared. The repertoire was sequenced with immunoSEQ multiplex PCR; TCRdb's copy has only in-frame clones and lacks some. Clonal size and the V and J genes are those of that table, whereas D and trimming came from the DNA. The table includes about 89,000 clones, around a tenth detected once.

The source of this sequence is a middle-aged man in good health and CMV-seropositive. V is TRBV28 and J is TRBJ1-1, with TRBD1 as a possible D gene (5 bases). Sequenced material: PBMCs. CDR3 coding DNA: TGTGCCAGCAGCCTCACAGGGAACACTGAAGCTTTCTTT. This codes for CASSLTGNTEAFF.